Listed below are T cell receptor beta chains from one sample, sequenced in a study of blood T cell repertoires in COVID-19. Using immunoSEQ multiplex PCR, the repertoire was profiled, and TCRdb retains in-frame clones only, with some absent. The table shows around 310,000 clones, with 90% occurring only once. Sequenced sample: peripheral blood. Receptor source: a woman in her 40s with COVID-19, enrolled during active disease. CDR3s include the opening cysteine and the closing phenylalanine or tryptophan.

>TRBJ2-7|TRBV30
CAWSVRGYEQYF
>TRBJ1-2|TRBV27
CASSTWGTGNTF
>TRBJ2-3|TRBV11-1
CASSRNSGGYTDTQYF
>TRBJ2-7|TRBV5-6
CASSLELAGPRAEYF
>TRBJ2-3|TRBV28
CASRGSDILAGAADTQYF
>TRBJ2-2|TRBV19
CASSFGPSGRSTGELFF
>TRBJ2-3|TRBV13
CASSSTSGRTDTQYF
>TRBJ1-5|TRBV19
CASSHSGDNQPQHF
>TRBJ1-3|TRBV9
CASSVHRRGESGNTIYF
>TRBJ1-1|TRBV24-1
CATSDSGTVPEAFF
>TRBJ2-2|TRBV2
CARRSQGTGELFF
>TRBJ2-1|TRBV5-8
CASSLGDRSYNEQFF
>TRBJ2-5|TRBV28
CASSPRGWEETQYF
>TRBJ2-5|TRBV15
CATSRPTGGQETQYF
>TRBJ2-1|TRBV4-3
CASSPRPSGMFEYNEQFF
>TRBJ2-2|TRBV7-2
CASSGQGVLNTGELFF
>TRBJ2-1|TRBV19
CASSSTRSGEQFF
>TRBJ1-2|TRBV6-5
CASSYPVDRGYGYTF
>TRBJ1-1|TRBV27
CASSLGRENTEAFF
>TRBJ1-2|TRBV24-1
CATSEPRGENYGYTF
>TRBJ1-1|TRBV7-3
CASSSPGTHITEAFF
>TRBJ1-1|TRBV5-1
CASSLKLEASTEAFF
>TRBJ2-7|TRBV28
CASAGTGVYEQYF
>TRBJ1-5|TRBV12-3/TRBV12-4
CASSFQGKPQHF
>TRBJ2-1|TRBV6-2/TRBV6-3
CASSLTLAAAYNEQFF
>TRBJ2-3|TRBV29-1
CSVDRGTDTQYF
>TRBJ1-2|TRBV28
CASSFPQGPYGYTF
>TRBJ2-7|TRBV28
CASDPAGQDSYEQYF
>TRBJ1-5|TRBV28
CASSTPTGVGQPQHF
>TRBJ1-1|TRBV9
CASSPHPGQEDAFF
>TRBJ2-3|TRBV6-4
CASSEKGSTDTQYF
>TRBJ1-5|TRBV6-2/TRBV6-3
CASSYSKGTGDNQPQHF
>TRBJ1-1|TRBV27
CASRRQGGWDTEAFF
>TRBJ1-5|TRBV6-2/TRBV6-3
CASSPHRDNQPQHF
>TRBJ1-1|TRBV6-4
CASSPTARDTEAFF
>TRBJ2-5|TRBV7-2
CASSSIWTSGGETQYF
>TRBJ2-1|TRBV11-3
CASSSGDRGYNEQFF
>TRBJ1-3|TRBV28
CASSLPWASGNTIYF
>TRBJ2-5|TRBV6-2/TRBV6-3
CASSYSGAPETQYF
>TRBJ1-1|TRBV10-3
CAISDSPNTEAFF
>TRBJ1-5|TRBV9
CASSAGDSNQPQHF
>TRBJ2-3|TRBV9
CASSGEVYSTDTQYF
>TRBJ2-2|TRBV30
CAWSAGAVNTGELFF
>TRBJ2-1|TRBV5-1
CASSFVEAELYNEQFF
>TRBJ2-3|TRBV7-2
CASSLRLAGSTDTQYF
>TRBJ1-2|TRBV7-9
CASSLAGGGQGVDYGYTF
>TRBJ1-2|TRBV7-2
CASSSQGPSNYGYTF
>TRBJ2-7|TRBV14
CASSVRGPGEQYF
>TRBJ2-6|TRBV10-3
CAITGDGANVLTF
>TRBJ2-7|TRBV24-1
CATSERRQGADEQYF
>TRBJ2-1|TRBV12-3/TRBV12-4
CASTLENEQFF
>TRBJ1-1|TRBV28
CASSSQGTEAFF
>TRBJ1-1|TRBV7-6
CASSWRTGEGTEAFF